This is a list of T cell receptor beta chains from one sample in a study of technical replicates of blood from several donors. TCRdb keeps only in-frame clones here, not all; method: immunoSEQ multiplex PCR. This table holds over 85,000 clones, 85% to 95% found once. Sequencing was done on a sample of T cells isolated from PBMCs. The receptors here all came from a human donor in good health. CDR3s leave out the opening cysteine and the closing phenylalanine or tryptophan. Fields, in order: V gene, J gene, CDR3 protein.

V: TRBV7-7; J: TRBJ1-5; CDR3: ASSRDRNQPQH
V: TRBV14; J: TRBJ2-1; CDR3: ASSRGLAGSYSSNEQF
V: TRBV2; J: TRBJ1-1; CDR3: ASSIGGSNTEAF
V: TRBV29-1; J: TRBJ2-3; CDR3: SVDIAGAADTQY
V: TRBV4-3; J: TRBJ2-6; CDR3: ASSAHATGGALSGANVLT
V: TRBV6-6; J: TRBJ1-1; CDR3: ASSPIMNTEAF
V: TRBV10-3; J: TRBJ2-7; CDR3: AISETGALLEQY
V: TRBV25-1; J: TRBJ2-7; CDR3: ASSAAYEQY
V: TRBV11-3; J: TRBJ1-1; CDR3: ASSFSQGALDTEAF
V: TRBV4-1; J: TRBJ2-7; CDR3: ASSQGTYRSYEQY
V: TRBV28; J: TRBJ2-5; CDR3: ASSVLAWETQY
V: TRBV7-3; J: TRBJ2-1; CDR3: ASSLPFVDEQF
V: TRBV27; J: TRBJ1-1; CDR3: ASSATGITEAF
V: TRBV19; J: TRBJ2-4; CDR3: ASSIKGAATLAKNIQY
V: TRBV11-3; J: TRBJ2-7; CDR3: ASSRGDISYEQY
V: TRBV29-1; J: TRBJ2-2; CDR3: SVEGGQGLRNTGELF
V: TRBV7-3; J: TRBJ2-2; CDR3: ASRGGHNTGELF
V: TRBV28; J: TRBJ1-2; CDR3: ASSRRGGTYGYT
V: TRBV5-8; J: TRBJ1-5; CDR3: ASSLGTDSYSNQPQH
V: TRBV6-5; J: TRBJ2-1; CDR3: ASSYSMSGRWNEQF
V: TRBV4-2; J: TRBJ2-7; CDR3: ASSPPRREVESYEQY
V: TRBV10-3; J: TRBJ1-2; CDR3: AISQVGTGSDGYT
V: TRBV19; J: TRBJ2-7; CDR3: ASSMGLAASEQY
V: TRBV9; J: TRBJ2-3; CDR3: ASSDGQQADTQY
V: TRBV30; J: TRBJ1-6; CDR3: AWSALGQGASYNSPLH
V: TRBV27; J: TRBJ2-5; CDR3: ASSPTSGRGETQY
V: TRBV30; J: TRBJ1-3; CDR3: AWSPSRSSGNTIY
V: TRBV6-5; J: TRBJ2-2; CDR3: ASSYLSTGELF
V: TRBV25-1; J: TRBJ2-3; CDR3: ASSDTRSTDTQY
V: TRBV30; J: TRBJ1-4; CDR3: AWDRGRFRELF
V: TRBV11-3; J: TRBJ1-1; CDR3: ASSSRGTGWTEAF